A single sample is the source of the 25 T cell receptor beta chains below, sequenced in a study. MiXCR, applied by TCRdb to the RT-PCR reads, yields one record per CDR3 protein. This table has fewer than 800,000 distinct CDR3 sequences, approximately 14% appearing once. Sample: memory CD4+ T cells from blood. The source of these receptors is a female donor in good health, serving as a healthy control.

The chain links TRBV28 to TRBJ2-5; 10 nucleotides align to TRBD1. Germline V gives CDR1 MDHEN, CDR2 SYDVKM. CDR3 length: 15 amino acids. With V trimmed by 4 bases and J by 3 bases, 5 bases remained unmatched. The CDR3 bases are TGTGCCAGCAGTTCCATCGGGACAGGGGAAGAGACCCAGTACTTC. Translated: CASSSIGTGEETQYF.

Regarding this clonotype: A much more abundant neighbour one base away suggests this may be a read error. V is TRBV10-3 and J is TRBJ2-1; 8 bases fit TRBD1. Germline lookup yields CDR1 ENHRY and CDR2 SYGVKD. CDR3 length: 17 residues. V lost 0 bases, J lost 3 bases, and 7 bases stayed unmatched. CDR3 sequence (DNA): TGTGCCATCAGTGAGTCGGGTAAGGGGACAGGCTACAATGAGCAGTTCTTC. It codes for CAISESGKGTGYNEQFF.

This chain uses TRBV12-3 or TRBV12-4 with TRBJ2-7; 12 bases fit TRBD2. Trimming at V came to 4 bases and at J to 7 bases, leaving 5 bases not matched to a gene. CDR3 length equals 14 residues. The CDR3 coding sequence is TGTGCCAGCAGTTGGACTAGCGGGGCAGGAGAGCAGTACTTC. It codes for CASSWTSGAGEQYF.

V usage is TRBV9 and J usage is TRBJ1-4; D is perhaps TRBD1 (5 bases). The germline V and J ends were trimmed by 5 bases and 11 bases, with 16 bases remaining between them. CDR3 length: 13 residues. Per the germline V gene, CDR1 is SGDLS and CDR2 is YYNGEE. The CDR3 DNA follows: TGTGCCAGCAGTACGGGGGGGGGAGGCAAACTGTTTTTT. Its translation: CASSTGGGGKLFF.

The CDR3 sequence: CASNDRDISYEQYF. CDR3 nucleotides: TGTGCCAGCAACGACCGGGACATCTCCTACGAGCAGTACTTC. The rearrangement joins TRBV2 to TRBJ2-7; D is perhaps TRBD1 (6 bases). Germline loops: CDR1 SNHLY, CDR2 FYNNEI. The V end lost 7 bases, the J end lost 0 bases, and 13 bases lay between the germline ends. CDR3 length equals 14 residues.

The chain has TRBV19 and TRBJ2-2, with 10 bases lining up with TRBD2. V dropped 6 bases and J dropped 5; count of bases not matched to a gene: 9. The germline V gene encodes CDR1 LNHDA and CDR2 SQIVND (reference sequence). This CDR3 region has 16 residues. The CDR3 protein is CASRKREGLRTGELFF. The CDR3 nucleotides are TGTGCCAGTAGGAAGCGGGAGGGCCTTCGGACCGGGGAGCTGTTTTTT. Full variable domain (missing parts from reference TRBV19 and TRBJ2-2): DGGITQSPKYLFRKEGQNVTLSCEQNLNHDAMYWYRQDPGQGLRLIYYSQIVNDFQKGDIAEGYSVSREKKESFPLTVTSAQKNPTAFYLCASRKREGLRTGELFFGEGSRLTVL.

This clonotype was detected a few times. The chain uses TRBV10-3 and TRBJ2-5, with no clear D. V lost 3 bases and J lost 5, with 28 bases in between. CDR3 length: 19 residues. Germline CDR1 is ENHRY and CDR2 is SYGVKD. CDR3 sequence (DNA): TGTGCCATCAGTGAATATGCTCAAGGCAATAGCAATGGTAGGGAGACCCAGTACTTC. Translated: CAISEYAQGNSNGRETQYF.

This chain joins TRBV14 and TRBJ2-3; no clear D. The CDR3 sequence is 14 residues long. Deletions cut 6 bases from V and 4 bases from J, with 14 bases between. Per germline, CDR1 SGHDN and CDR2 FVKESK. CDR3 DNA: TGTGCCAGCAGAGACCCTTCGAGATCAGATACGCAGTATTTT. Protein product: CASRDPSRSDTQYF.

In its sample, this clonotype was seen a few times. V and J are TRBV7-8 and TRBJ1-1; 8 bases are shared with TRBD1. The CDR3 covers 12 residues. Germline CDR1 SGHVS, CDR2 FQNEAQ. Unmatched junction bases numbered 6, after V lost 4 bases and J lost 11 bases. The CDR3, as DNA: TGTGCCAGCAGCTATGACAGGGGTTCTGCTTTCTTT. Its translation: CASSYDRGSAFF.

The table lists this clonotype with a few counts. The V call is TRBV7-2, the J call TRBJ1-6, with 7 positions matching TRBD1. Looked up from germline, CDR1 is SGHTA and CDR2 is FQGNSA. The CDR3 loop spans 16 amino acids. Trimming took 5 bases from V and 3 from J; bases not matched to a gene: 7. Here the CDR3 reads CASSLGTAVYNSPLHF. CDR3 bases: TGTGCCAGCAGCCTCGGGACAGCGGTCTATAATTCACCCCTCCACTTT.

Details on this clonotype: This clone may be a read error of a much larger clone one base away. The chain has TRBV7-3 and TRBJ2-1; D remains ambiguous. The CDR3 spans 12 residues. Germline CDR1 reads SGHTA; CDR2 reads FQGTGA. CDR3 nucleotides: TGTGCCAGCAGCTTAATACACGGTGAGCAGTTATTC. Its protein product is CASSLIHGEQLF. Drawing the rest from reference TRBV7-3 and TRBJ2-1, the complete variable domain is GAGVSQTPSNKVTEKGKYVELRCDPISGHTALYWYRQSLGQGPEFLIYFQGTGAADDSGLPNDRFFAVRPEGSVSTLKIQRTERGDSAVYLCASSLIHGEQLFGPGTRLTVL.

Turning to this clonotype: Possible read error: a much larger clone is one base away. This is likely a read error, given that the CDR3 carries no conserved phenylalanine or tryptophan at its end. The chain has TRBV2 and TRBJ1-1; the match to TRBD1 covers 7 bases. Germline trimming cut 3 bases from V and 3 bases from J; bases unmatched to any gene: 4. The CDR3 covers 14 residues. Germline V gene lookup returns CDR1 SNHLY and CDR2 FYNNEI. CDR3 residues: CASSDGRGDTEAFC. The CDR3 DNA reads TGTGCCAGCAGTGATGGCAGGGGGGACACTGAAGCTTTCTGT.

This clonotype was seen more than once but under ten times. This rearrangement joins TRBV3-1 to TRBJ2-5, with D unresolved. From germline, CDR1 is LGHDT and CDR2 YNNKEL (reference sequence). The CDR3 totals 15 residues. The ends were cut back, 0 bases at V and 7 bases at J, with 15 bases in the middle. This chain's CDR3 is CASSQDPALSRTQYF. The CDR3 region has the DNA TGTGCCAGCAGCCAAGATCCGGCCCTCTCTAGGACCCAGTACTTC.

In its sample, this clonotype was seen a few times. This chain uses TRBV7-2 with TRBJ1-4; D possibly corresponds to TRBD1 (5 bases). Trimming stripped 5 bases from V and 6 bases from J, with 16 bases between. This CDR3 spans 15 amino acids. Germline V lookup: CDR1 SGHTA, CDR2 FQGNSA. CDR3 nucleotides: TGTGCCAGCAGCCAAACCGCAGGGTTGGATGAAAAACTGTTTTTT. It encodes CASSQTAGLDEKLFF.

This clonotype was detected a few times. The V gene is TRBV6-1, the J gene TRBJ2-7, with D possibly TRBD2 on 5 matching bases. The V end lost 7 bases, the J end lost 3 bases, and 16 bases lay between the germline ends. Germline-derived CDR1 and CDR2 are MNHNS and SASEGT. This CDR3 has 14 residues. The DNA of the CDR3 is TGTGCCAGCATTCCATCCGGGGTAAACTACGAGCAGTACTTC. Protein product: CASIPSGVNYEQYF.

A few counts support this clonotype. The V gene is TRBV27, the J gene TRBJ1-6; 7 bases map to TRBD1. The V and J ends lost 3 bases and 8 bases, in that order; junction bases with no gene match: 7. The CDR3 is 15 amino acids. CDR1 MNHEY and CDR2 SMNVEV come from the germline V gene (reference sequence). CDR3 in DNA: TGTGCCAGCAGTTTGCACAGGGGACCTGATTCACCCCTCCACTTT. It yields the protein CASSLHRGPDSPLHF.

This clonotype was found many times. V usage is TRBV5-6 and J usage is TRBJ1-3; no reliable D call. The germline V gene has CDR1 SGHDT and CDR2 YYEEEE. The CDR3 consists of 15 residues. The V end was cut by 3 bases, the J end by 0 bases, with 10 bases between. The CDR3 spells CASSSRDTSGNTIYF. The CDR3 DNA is TGTGCCAGCAGCTCGCGAGACACCTCTGGAAACACCATATATTTT. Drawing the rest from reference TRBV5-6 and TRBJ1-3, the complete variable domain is DAGVTQSPTHLIKTRGQQVTLRCSPKSGHDTVSWYQQALGQGPQFIFQYYEEEERQRGNFPDRFSGHQFPNYSSELNVNALLLGDSALYLCASSSRDTSGNTIYFGEGSWLTVV.

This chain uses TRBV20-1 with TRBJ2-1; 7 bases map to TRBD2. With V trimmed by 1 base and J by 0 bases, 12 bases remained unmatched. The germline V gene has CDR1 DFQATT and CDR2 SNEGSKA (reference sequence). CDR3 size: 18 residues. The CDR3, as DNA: TGCAGTGCTAGAGGCGGGGGAGGCAGCCTGGCCTCCTACAATGAGCAGTTCTTC. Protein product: CSARGGGGSLASYNEQFF.

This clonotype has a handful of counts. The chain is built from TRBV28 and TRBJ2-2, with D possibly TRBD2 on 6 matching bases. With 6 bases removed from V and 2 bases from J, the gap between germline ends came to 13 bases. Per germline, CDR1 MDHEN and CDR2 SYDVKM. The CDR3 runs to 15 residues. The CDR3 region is CASSPPGLNTGELFF. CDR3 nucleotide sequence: TGTGCCAGCAGCCCCCCGGGACTCAACACCGGGGAGCTGTTTTTT.

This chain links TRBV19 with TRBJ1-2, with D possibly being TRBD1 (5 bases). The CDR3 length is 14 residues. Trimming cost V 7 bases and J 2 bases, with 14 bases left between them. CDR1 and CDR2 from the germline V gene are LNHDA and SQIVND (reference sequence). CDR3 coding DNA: TGTGCCAGTAACAAGGGGAGCCTAAACTATGGCTACACCTTC. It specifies CASNKGSLNYGYTF.

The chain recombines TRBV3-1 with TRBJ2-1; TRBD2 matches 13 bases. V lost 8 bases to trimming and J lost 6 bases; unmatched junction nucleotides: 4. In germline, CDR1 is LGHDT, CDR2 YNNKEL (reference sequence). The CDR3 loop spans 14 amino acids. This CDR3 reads CASLGTSGINEQFF. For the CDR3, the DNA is TGTGCCAGCTTAGGGACTAGCGGGATCAATGAGCAGTTCTTC.

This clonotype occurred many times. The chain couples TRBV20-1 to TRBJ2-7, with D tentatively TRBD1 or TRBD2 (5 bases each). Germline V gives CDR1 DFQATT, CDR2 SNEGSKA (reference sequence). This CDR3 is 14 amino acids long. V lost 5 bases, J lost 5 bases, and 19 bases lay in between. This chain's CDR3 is CSAFARGRSNEQYF. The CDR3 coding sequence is TGCAGTGCTTTCGCTAGGGGACGGAGCAACGAGCAGTACTTC.

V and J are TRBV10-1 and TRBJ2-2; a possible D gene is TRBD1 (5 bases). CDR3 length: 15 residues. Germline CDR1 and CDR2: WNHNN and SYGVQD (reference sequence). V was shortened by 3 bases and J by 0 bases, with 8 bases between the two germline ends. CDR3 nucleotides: TGCGCCAGCAGTGAATACAGGACGAACACCGGGGAGCTGTTTTTT. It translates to CASSEYRTNTGELFF.

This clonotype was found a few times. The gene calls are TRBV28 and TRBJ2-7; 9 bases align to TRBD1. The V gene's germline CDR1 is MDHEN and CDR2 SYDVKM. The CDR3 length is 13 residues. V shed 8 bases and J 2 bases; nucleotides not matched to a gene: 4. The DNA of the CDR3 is TGTGCCAGCCACAGGGGGCCGACCTACGAGCAGTACTTC. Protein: CASHRGPTYEQYF.

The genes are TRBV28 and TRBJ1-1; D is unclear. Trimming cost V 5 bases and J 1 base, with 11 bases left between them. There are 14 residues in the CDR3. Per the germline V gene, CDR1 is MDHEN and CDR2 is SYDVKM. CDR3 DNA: TGTGCCAGCAGTCTTCACTTAGCGAACACTGAAGCTTTCTTT. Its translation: CASSLHLANTEAFF. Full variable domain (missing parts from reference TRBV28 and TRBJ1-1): DVKVTQSSRYLVKRTGEKVFLECVQDMDHENMFWYRQDPGLGLRLIYFSYDVKMKEKGDIPEGYSVSREKKERFSLILESASTNQTSMYLCASSLHLANTEAFFGQGTRLTVV.